The 8 T cell receptor beta chains below all came from one sample that was sequenced in a study of T cell responses to AZD1222 COVID-19 vaccine (dated by TCRdb to the early 2020s). Taken with the paper, the label for time point translates to: about 28 days (+/-7) after the second vaccine dose. The library was generated by the immunoSEQ multiplex PCR assay. TCRdb stores this immuneACCESS table with in-frame sequences only. Part of the clones is absent; in the studies checked, under half of the shortfall reflects unresolved V genes, and no reason is known for the rest. The sample table contains over 65,000 clones; only one count was recorded for 85% to 90% of them. Of the sample, less than 8.5% falls within the top ten clones. The input for sequencing was peripheral blood, taken 28 days after the second AZD1222 dose. The receptors stem from an adult who received the AZD1222 COVID-19 vaccine.

The rearrangement links TRBV11-2 to TRBJ2-5; TRBD1 agrees at 10 bases. The V and J ends lost 5 bases and 7 bases, in that order; junction bases with no gene match: 7. CDR3 length: 14 amino acids. Germline assignment: CDR1 SGHAT and CDR2 FQNNGV. This chain's CDR3 is CASSPTGGWGTQYF. The CDR3 DNA follows: TGTGCCAGCAGCCCGACAGGGGGCTGGGGGACCCAGTACTTC. The full variable domain, in which reference TRBV11-2 and TRBJ2-5 provide the parts outside the CDR3, is EAGVAQSPRYKIIEKRQSVAFWCNPISGHATLYWYQQILGQGPKLLIQFQNNGVVDDSQLPKDRFSAERLKGVDSTLKIQPAKLEDSAVYLCASSPTGGWGTQYFGPGTRLLVL.

The V gene is TRBV27, the J gene TRBJ2-7; D gene uncertain. The CDR3 sequence is 14 residues long. Germline CDR1 and CDR2: MNHEY and SMNVEV (reference sequence). The V gene lost 2 bases and the J gene lost 3 bases, with 11 bases spanning the gap. The chain's CDR3 is CASSLRVTNYEQYF. In nucleotides, the CDR3 is TGTGCCAGCAGTTTACGTGTCACAAACTACGAGCAGTACTTC.

The chain employs TRBV28 and TRBJ2-7; D remains ambiguous. CDR1 is MDHEN and CDR2 is SYDVKM in the germline V gene. The length of the CDR3 is 12 residues. V gave up 6 bases and J gave up 5 bases, with 11 bases separating them. CDR3 amino acids: CASSSPGNEQYF. Here the CDR3 DNA reads TGTGCCAGCAGCTCCCCCGGCAACGAGCAGTACTTC.

The V and J genes are TRBV6-5 and TRBJ2-3, with TRBD2 identical over 9 bases. There are 15 residues in the CDR3. Per germline, CDR1 MNHEY and CDR2 SVGAGI. Unmatched junction bases numbered 9, after V lost 6 bases and J lost 5 bases. The CDR3 DNA reads TGTGCCAGCAGACGGGCTAGCGGGAATTTAGATACGCAGTATTTT. This translates into CASRRASGNLDTQYF.

V gene TRBV28 combines with J gene TRBJ1-5; maybe TRBD1 (5 bases). V was shortened by 9 bases and J by 2 bases, with 11 bases between the two germline ends. Germline V gene sequence: CDR1 MDHEN, CDR2 SYDVKM. This CDR3 region has 13 residues. The CDR3 protein is CASGGWGNQPQHF. CDR3 coding DNA: TGTGCCAGTGGGGGATGGGGCAATCAGCCCCAGCATTTT. Full variable domain (remainder filled in from reference TRBV28 and TRBJ1-5): DVKVTQSSRYLVKRTGEKVFLECVQDMDHENMFWYRQDPGLGLRLIYFSYDVKMKEKGDIPEGYSVSREKKERFSLILESASTNQTSMYLCASGGWGNQPQHFGDGTRLSIL.

CDR3 amino acids: CASGLDLIYSHNYGYTF. Written as DNA, the CDR3 is TGCGCCAGCGGGCTGGACCTCATTTATTCCCATAACTATGGCTACACCTTC. The genes are TRBV23-1 and TRBJ1-2; D remains ambiguous. TRBV23-1 is marked as an open reading frame, function uncertain. The CDR3 runs to 17 residues. The V and J ends lost 8 bases and 1 base respectively, with 23 bases between them.

This clone was counted only a few times. J is TRBJ2-2 and V is TRBV2; 13 bases are a match to TRBD2. Germline V gene sequence: CDR1 SNHLY, CDR2 FYNNEI. The CDR3 runs 16 residues. J was trimmed by 5 bases and V by 8 bases; bases with no gene match: 8. The CDR3 loop is CASRRTSGSVTGELFF. The CDR3 bases are TGTGCCAGCCGCCGGACTAGCGGGAGTGTAACCGGGGAGCTGTTTTTT. Full variable domain (rest looked up from reference TRBV2 and TRBJ2-2): EPEVTQTPSHQVTQMGQEVILRCVPISNHLYFYWYRQILGQKVEFLVSFYNNEISEKSEIFDDQFSVERPDGSNFTLKIRSTKLEDSAMYFCASRRTSGSVTGELFFGEGSRLTVL.

Notes on this clone: The sample contains more than one DNA sequence encoding this CDR3. The chain carries TRBV6-1 and TRBJ1-5; D perhaps matches TRBD1 (5 bases). This CDR3 has 15 residues. Trimming left V 2 bases short and J 2 bases short, with 10 bases between. Germline CDR1 MNHNS, CDR2 SASEGT. In DNA, the CDR3 is TGTGCCAGCAGTGAAATTCAGGGAGGCAATCAGCCCCAGCATTTT. It codes for CASSEIQGGNQPQHF.